The entry below describes one T cell receptor beta chain. Its cognate antigen has yet to be identified. Base qualities are not at hand, and no much larger clone is one base apart. The data originate from a study of glioma-infiltrating T cells after dendritic cell vaccination (dated by TCRdb to about 2016). In the study overall: The cohort included around 15 glioblastoma patients drawn from Phase I and II dendritic cell vaccination trials, of whom 9 were newly diagnosed and 6 had recurrent disease. Autologous tumor lysate-pulsed dendritic cell vaccination was administered to the patients between about 2002 and 2013. The vaccine consisted of monocyte-derived dendritic cells cultured seven to eight days with IL-4 and GM-CSF, then pulsed overnight with autologous tumor lysate. Each patient got three intradermal injections of the dendritic cell vaccine, spaced at biweekly intervals, in the arm below the axilla. Deep sequencing of TCR beta CDR3 regions was used to quantify tumor-infiltrating lymphocyte content and compare tumor and blood repertoires in dendritic cell-vaccinated glioblastoma patients. Survival after dendritic cell vaccination was correlated with TCR sequencing metrics such as TIL content and the overlap between tumor and blood repertoires.

To be selected, patients needed enough residual fresh-frozen tumor tissue and more than two years of available survival data. Although molecular status otherwise differed among the glioblastoma patients, no patient had an isocitrate dehydrogenase mutation. PBMC collection took place before vaccination, two weeks after the third vaccination, and at tumor progression if progression occurred. The Qiagen DNeasy Blood extraction Kit was used to extract genomic DNA. Using the immunoSEQ assay, TCRB CDR3 regions were amplified from approximately 2 micrograms of genomic DNA, or from all available DNA when less than that was on hand. For multiplex PCR, 60 forward primers for TCR V beta segments and 13 reverse primers for J beta segments were used. Synthetic control templates were spiked into each sample at limiting dilution to estimate reads per starting template. Reads of 87 bp were generated by sequencing on the Illumina HiSeq System. The original methods were these. PCR and sequencing errors were removed by a nearest neighbor algorithm that merged closely related sequences. TCR overlap was measured as the percentage of unique tumor TCR beta sequences also present in the same patient's peripheral blood. Drawn from immuneACCESS, this table holds only the in-frame rearrangements with V and J called that TCRdb kept. Clones are partly lost; checked studies trace under half to an unresolved V gene and leave the rest unexplained. Clone size and the V and J calls come from that table; the DNA yielded D and trimming. This sample comprises 71,000 or so clones, approximately 80% of them detected only once. The ten largest account for approximately 7.9% of the sample.

What the work shows at the level of the full study, not this receptor alone: The cohort was small and heterogeneous, few patients had complete blood and tumor sets, and even fewer had initial-recurrent tumor pairs. The three-group TCR overlap response model was characterized as speculative, and prospective validation of the model was stated to be required. No direct relationship between TCR clonality and survival was found, suggesting that a diverse polyclonal response may matter. After dendritic cell vaccination, a higher estimated pretreatment TIL content predicted longer time to progression and longer overall survival.

Trimming removed 5 bases from V and 7 bases from J, leaving 20 bases between the germline ends. Reading the germline V gene (reference sequence) gives CDR1 SEHNR and CDR2 FQNEAQ. The CDR3 contains 15 residues, cysteine and phenylalanine counted. Of all the DNA, just the CDR3 is kept, 45 bases in frame from base 1. This sample comprised blood, obtained before dendritic cell vaccination. This TCR came from a human donor with glioblastoma. Recombination joined TRBV7-9 with TRBJ1-2; D gene: possibly TRBD1, on 6 matching bases. The DNA is TGTGCCAGCAGCCCCGCCCTCAGCTCAGGGGTTGGCTACACCTTC. Translated, it reads CASSPALSSGVGYTF. This CDR3, with the reference TRBV7-9 and TRBJ1-2 proteins standing in past its ends, gives the full variable domain DTGVSQNPRHKITKRGQNVTFRCDPISEHNRLYWYRQTLGQGPEFLTYFQNEAQLEKSRLLSDRFSAERPKGSFSTLEIQRTEQGDSAMYLCASSPALSSGVGYTFGSGTRLTVV.